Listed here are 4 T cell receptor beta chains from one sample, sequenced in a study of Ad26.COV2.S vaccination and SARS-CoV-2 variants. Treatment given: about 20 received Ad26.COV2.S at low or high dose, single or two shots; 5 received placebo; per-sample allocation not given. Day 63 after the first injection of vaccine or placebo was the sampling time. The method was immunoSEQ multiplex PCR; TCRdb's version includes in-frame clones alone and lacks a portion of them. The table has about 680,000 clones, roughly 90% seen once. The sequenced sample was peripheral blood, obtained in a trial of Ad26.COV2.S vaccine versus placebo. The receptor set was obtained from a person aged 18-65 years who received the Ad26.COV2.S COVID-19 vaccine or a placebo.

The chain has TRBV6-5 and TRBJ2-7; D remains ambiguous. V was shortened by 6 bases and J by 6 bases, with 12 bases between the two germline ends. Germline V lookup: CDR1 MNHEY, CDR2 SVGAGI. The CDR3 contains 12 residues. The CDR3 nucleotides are TGTGCCAGCAGGGGCCCGTTCGGCGAGCAGTACTTC. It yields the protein CASRGPFGEQYF.

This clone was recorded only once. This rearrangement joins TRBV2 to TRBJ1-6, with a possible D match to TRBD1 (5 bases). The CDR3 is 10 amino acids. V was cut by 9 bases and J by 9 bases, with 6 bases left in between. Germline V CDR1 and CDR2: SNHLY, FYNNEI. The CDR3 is CASGGSPLHF. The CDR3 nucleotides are TGTGCCAGTGGGGGTTCACCCCTCCACTTT. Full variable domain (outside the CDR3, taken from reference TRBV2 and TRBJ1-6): EPEVTQTPSHQVTQMGQEVILRCVPISNHLYFYWYRQILGQKVEFLVSFYNNEISEKSEIFDDQFSVERPDGSNFTLKIRSTKLEDSAMYFCASGGSPLHFGNGTRLTVT.

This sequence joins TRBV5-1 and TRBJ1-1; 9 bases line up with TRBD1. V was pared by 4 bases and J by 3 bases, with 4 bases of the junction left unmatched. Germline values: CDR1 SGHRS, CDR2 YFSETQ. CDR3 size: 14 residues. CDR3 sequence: CASSGTGSDTEAFF. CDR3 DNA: TGCGCCAGCAGCGGGACAGGGTCGGACACTGAAGCTTTCTTT.

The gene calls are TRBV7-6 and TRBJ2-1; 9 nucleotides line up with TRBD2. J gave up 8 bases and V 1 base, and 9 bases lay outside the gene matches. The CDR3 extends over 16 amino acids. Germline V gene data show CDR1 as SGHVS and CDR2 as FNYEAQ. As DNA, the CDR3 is TGTGCCAGCAGCTTAGGAGGCGGGAGGGTTTACGATGAGCAGTTCTTC. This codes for CASSLGGGRVYDEQFF.